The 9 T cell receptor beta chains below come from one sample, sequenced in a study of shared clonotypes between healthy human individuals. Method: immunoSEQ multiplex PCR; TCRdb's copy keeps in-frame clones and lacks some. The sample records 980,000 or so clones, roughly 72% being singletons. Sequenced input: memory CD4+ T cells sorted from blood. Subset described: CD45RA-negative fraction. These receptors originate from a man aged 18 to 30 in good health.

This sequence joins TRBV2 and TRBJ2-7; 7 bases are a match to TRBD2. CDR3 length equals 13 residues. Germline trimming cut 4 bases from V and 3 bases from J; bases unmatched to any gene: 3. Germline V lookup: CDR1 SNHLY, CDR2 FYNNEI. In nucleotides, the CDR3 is TGTGCCAGCAGTGGGACTAGTATCTACGAGCAGTACTTC. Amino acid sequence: CASSGTSIYEQYF. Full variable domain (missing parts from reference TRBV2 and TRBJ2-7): EPEVTQTPSHQVTQMGQEVILRCVPISNHLYFYWYRQILGQKVEFLVSFYNNEISEKSEIFDDQFSVERPDGSNFTLKIRSTKLEDSAMYFCASSGTSIYEQYFGPGTRLTVT.

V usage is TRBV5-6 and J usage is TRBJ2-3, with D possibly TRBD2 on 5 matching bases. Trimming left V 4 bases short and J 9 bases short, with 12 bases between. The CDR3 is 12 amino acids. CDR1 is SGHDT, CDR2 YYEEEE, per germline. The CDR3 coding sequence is TGTGCCAGCAGCGTGGACTTCACGACGCAGTATTTT. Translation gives CASSVDFTTQYF. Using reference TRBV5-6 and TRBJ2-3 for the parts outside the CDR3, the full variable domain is DAGVTQSPTHLIKTRGQQVTLRCSPKSGHDTVSWYQQALGQGPQFIFQYYEEEERQRGNFPDRFSGHQFPNYSSELNVNALLLGDSALYLCASSVDFTTQYFGPGTRLTVL.

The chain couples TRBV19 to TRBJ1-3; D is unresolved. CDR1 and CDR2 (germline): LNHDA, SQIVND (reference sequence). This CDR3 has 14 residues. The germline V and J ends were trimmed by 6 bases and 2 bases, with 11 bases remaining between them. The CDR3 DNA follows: TGTGCCAGTAGCTCCCTGGGCACTGGAAACACCATATATTTT. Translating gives CASSSLGTGNTIYF.

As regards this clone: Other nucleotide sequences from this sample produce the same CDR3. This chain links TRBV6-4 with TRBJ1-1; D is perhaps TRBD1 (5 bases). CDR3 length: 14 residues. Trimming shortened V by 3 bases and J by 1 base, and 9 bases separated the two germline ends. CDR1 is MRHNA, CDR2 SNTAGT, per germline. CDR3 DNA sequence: TGTGCCAGCAGTGATTCCGACAGGAACACTGAAGCTTTCTTT. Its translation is CASSDSDRNTEAFF.

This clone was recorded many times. In nucleotides, the CDR3 is TGTGCCAGCAGTTTGAACCAGGGGGTTTCCTACGAGCAGTACTTC. It translates to CASSLNQGVSYEQYF. J is TRBJ2-7 and V is TRBV28; 7 positions agree with TRBD1. From germline, CDR1 is MDHEN and CDR2 SYDVKM. After removal of 3 bases from V and 1 base from J, the junction contained 6 bases not matched to a gene. The CDR3 totals 15 residues. The whole variable domain, remainder taken from reference TRBV28 and TRBJ2-7, is DVKVTQSSRYLVKRTGEKVFLECVQDMDHENMFWYRQDPGLGLRLIYFSYDVKMKEKGDIPEGYSVSREKKERFSLILESASTNQTSMYLCASSLNQGVSYEQYFGPGTRLTVT.

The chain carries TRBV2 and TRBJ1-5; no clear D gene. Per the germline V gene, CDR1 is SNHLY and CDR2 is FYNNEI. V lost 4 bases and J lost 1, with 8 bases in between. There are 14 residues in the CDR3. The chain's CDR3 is CASSVELSNQPQHF. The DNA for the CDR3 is TGTGCCAGCAGTGTGGAGCTAAGCAATCAGCCCCAGCATTTT.

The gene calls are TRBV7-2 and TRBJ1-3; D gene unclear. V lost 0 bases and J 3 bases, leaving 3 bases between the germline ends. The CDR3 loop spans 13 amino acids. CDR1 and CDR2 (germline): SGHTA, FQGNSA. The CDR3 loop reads CASSLAHGNTIYF. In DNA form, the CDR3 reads TGTGCCAGCAGCTTAGCTCATGGAAACACCATATATTTT.

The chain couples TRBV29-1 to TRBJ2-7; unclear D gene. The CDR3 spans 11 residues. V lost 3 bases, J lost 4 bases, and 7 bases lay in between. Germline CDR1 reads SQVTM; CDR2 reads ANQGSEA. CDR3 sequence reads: CSVETTYEQYF. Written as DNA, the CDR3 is TGCAGCGTTGAGACGACTTACGAGCAGTACTTC.

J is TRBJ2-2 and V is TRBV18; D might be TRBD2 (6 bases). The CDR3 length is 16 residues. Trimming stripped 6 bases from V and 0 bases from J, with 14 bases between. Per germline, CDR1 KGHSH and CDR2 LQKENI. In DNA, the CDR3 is TGTGCCAGCTCCACGGCCGGGGGACCGAACACCGGGGAGCTGTTTTTT. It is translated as CASSTAGGPNTGELFF. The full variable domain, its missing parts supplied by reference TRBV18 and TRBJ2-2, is NAGVMQNPRHLVRRRGQEARLRCSPMKGHSHVYWYRQLPEEGLKFMVYLQKENIIDESGMPKERFSAEFPKEGPSILRIQQVVRGDSAAYFCASSTAGGPNTGELFFGEGSRLTVL.